Sequencing of this TCR beta chain was carried out in a study of blood T cell repertoires in COVID-19. Study overall: Samples taken during acute and convalescent COVID-19 were collected in the United States, Italy and Spain. Nucleic acid was either cDNA or gDNA, and it came from T cells, B-cell-depleted T cells, or PBMCs.

Recruited during active infection, patients (from Seattle) were subsequently followed longitudinally. Germline assignment: CDR1 SGHTA and CDR2 FQGNSA. V shed 5 bases and J 6 bases; nucleotides not matched to a gene: 9. CDR3 length equals 15 residues. Original analysis: Amplification from reference gene primers served as the basis for estimated nucleated cell counts. Measured with immunoSEQ multiplex PCR; TCRdb has only the in-frame clones, and not every one. V and J calls and clone size follow that table, whereas D and trimming were derived from the DNA. The sample has a few hundred thousand clones; 85% to 90% are singletons.

This chain uses TRBV7-2 with TRBJ2-3; 9 nucleotides agree with TRBD2. Sequences were obtained from peripheral blood. This sequence originates from a woman aged 40-49 years with COVID-19, enrolled during active disease. CDR3 coding DNA: TGTGCCAGCAGCGACCCGGGACTAGCTTCTGATACGCAGTATTTT. Its translation: CASSDPGLASDTQYF.